These T cell receptor beta chains were read from a single sample in a study of identical twins' blood T cells. TCRdb itself ran the 5' RACE reads through MiXCR, one entry per CDR3 protein. The sample includes about 370,000 distinct CDR3 sequences, under 30% of them seen just once. The material sequenced was PBMCs. The receptors come from a woman between 18 and 50 years old in good health. The CDR3 runs from the conserved cysteine through the conserved F or W. Fields, in order: V gene, D gene, clone size, J gene, CDR3 protein, CDR3 DNA. The D gene is left open where the match is weak. The size entry is marked missing in some rows and otherwise reads once, few, many or a size class.

>TRBV7-9|TRBD1|-|TRBJ1-1
CASSLEQGETEAFF
TGTGCCAGCAGCTTAGAGCAGGGGGAGACTGAAGCTTTCTTT
>TRBV6-6|-|-|TRBJ1-5
CASRTGRRQPQHF
TGTGCCAGCAGGACGGGGCGGCGACAGCCCCAGCATTTT
>TRBV28|TRBD1|many|TRBJ1-5
CASSSGQFHSNQPQHF
TGTGCCAGCAGTTCGGGACAGTTTCATAGCAATCAGCCCCAGCATTTT
>TRBV3-1|-|-|TRBJ1-1
CASSEWMGEAFF
TGTGCCAGCAGCGAGTGGATGGGTGAAGCTTTCTTT
>TRBV4-3|-|-|TRBJ1-1
CASSQELVTEAFF
TGCGCCAGCAGCCAAGAGCTCGTCACTGAAGCTTTCTTT
>TRBV5-1|-|few|TRBJ2-7
CASSLFLGRGFSYEQYF
TGCGCCAGCAGCTTGTTCCTTGGTCGCGGCTTCTCCTACGAGCAGTACTTC
>TRBV5-4|-|many|TRBJ2-7
CASRRQGIYEQYF
TGTGCCAGCAGACGGCAGGGGATCTACGAGCAGTACTTC
>TRBV7-9|-|-|TRBJ1-1
CASRLNTGTEVFF
TGTGCCAGCAGATTGAATACGGGCACTGAAGTTTTCTTT
>TRBV20-1|-|many|TRBJ2-1
CSASPSSYNEQFF
TGCAGTGCTAGTCCCAGCTCCTACAATGAGCAGTTCTTC
>TRBV12-3/TRBV12-4|-|few|TRBJ2-1
CASRRDNYNEQFF
TGTGCCAGCAGACGGGATAACTACAATGAGCAGTTCTTC
>TRBV4-3|TRBD1|-|TRBJ1-2
CASSQEVTGANGYTF
TGCGCCAGCAGCCAAGAGGTCACAGGGGCCAATGGCTACACCTTC
>TRBV20-1|-|few|TRBJ1-4
CSAREGISTNEKLFF
TGCAGTGCTCGCGAGGGAATTTCAACTAATGAAAAACTGTTTTTT
>TRBV7-6|TRBD2|-|TRBJ2-3
CASSSLPGTSGGSDTQYF
TGTGCCAGCAGCTCTCTCCCGGGGACTAGCGGGGGATCAGATACGCAGTATTTT
>TRBV29-1|-|-|TRBJ1-1
CSVVGGGAIEAFF
TGCAGCGTTGTTGGAGGGGGGGCAATTGAAGCTTTCTTT
>TRBV7-8|-|once|TRBJ2-1
CASSLVSGSHNEQFF
TGTGCCAGCAGCTTAGTCTCGGGTTCCCACAATGAGCAGTTCTTC
>TRBV20-1|-|few|TRBJ2-7
CSAQPALDSYEQYF
TGCAGTGCCCAACCCGCCTTGGACTCCTACGAGCAGTACTTC